This T cell receptor (beta chain) was profiled in a study of blood T cell repertoires in COVID-19. Study overall: The cDNA or gDNA used as material had been derived from T cells, B-cell-depleted T cells, or PBMCs.

Clones were sequenced by immunoSEQ multiplex PCR, and TCRdb holds only the in-frame ones, with some missing. Here the sample spans around 400,000 clones, 90% to 95% being singletons. Germline V gives CDR1 WSHSY, CDR2 SAAADI. The CDR3 covers 13 residues. The V gene end was trimmed by 10 bases and the J gene end by 3 bases; junction bases not matched to a gene: 4. This clone has only one observation. The sequencing input was PBMCs or T cells enriched from blood (not recorded which). The V gene is TRBV10-2, the J gene TRBJ1-5; 9 bases line up with TRBD1. The clonotype originates from a woman aged 40 to 50 who had been exposed to COVID-19. The CDR3: CATRDRDNQPQHF. Here the CDR3 DNA reads TGCGCCACAAGGGACAGGGACAATCAGCCCCAGCATTTT.